This T cell receptor beta chain came from a study of low-dose radiotherapy and immunotherapy resistance in tumors. The wider study: Ipilimumab 1 mg/kg every six weeks, together with nivolumab 240 mg every two weeks, was given intravenously to patients.

Specified time point: before trial treatment. The treatment that donors received included nivolumab, ipilimumab, aspirin, low-dose cyclophosphamide and low-dose radiotherapy. Enrollment required an advanced solid tumor negative for tumor-infiltrating lymphocytes. This clonotype was seen many times. Trimming stripped 3 bases from V and 2 bases from J, with 17 bases between. The CDR3 consists of 16 residues. The germline gives CDR1 LGHDT, CDR2 YNNKEL (reference sequence). TRAV- and TRBV-specific primers, spanning alpha and beta chains, primed first-strand cDNA. PCR amplification of the TCRs was performed with Phusion for 20 PCR cycles, and it relied on a constant-region primer together with a V-primer adapter. Amplification of the isolated mRNA used in vitro transcription. TCRdb independently ran MiXCR on the reads; one entry per CDR3 protein. The table shows tens of thousands of distinct CDR3 sequences, with 9% to 9.5% occurring only once.

Sample: PBMCs, taken before treatment. V gene TRBV3-1 combines with J gene TRBJ2-7, with a possible D match to TRBD2 (5 bases). The TCR originated in a male donor with prostate cancer. CDR3 in amino acids: CASSHLGGPAPYEQYF. In nucleotides, the CDR3 is TGTGCCAGCAGCCATTTAGGCGGGCCGGCCCCCTACGAGCAGTACTTC.